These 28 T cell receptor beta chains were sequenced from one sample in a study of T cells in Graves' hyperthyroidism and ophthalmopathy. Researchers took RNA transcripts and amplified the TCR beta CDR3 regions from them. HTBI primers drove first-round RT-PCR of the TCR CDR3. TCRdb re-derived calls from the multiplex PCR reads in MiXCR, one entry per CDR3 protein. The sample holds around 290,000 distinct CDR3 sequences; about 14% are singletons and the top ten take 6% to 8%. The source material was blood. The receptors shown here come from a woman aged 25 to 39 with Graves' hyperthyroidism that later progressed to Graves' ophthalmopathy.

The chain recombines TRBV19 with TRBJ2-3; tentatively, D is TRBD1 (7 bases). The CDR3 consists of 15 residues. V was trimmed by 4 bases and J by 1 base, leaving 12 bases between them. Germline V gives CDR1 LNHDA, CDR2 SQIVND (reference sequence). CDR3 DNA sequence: TGTGCCAGTAGTACGCGGGACAGCCGCACAGATACGCAGTATTTT. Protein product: CASSTRDSRTDTQYF. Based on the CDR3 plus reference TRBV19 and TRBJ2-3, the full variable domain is DGGITQSPKYLFRKEGQNVTLSCEQNLNHDAMYWYRQDPGQGLRLIYYSQIVNDFQKGDIAEGYSVSREKKESFPLTVTSAQKNPTAFYLCASSTRDSRTDTQYFGPGTRLTVL.

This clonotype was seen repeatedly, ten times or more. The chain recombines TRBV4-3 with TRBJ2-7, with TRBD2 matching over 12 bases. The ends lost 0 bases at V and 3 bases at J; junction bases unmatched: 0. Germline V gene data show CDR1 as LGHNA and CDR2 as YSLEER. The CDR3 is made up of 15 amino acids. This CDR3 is CASSQETSGSYEQYF. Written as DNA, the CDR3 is TGCGCCAGCAGCCAAGAGACTAGCGGGAGCTACGAGCAGTACTTC.

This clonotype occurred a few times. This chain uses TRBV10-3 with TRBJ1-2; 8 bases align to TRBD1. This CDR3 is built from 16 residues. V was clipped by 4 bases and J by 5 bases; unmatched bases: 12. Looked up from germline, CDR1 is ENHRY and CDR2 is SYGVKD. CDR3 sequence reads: CAISADRATVRYGYTF. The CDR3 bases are TGTGCCATCAGTGCGGACAGGGCGACGGTTAGGTATGGCTACACCTTC.

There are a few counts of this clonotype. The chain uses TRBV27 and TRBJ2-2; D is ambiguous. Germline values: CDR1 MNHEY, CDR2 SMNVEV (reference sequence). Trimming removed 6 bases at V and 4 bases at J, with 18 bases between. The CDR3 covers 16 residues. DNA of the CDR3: TGTGCCAGCAGCAGAGACTCCTACCTGGTCACCGGGGAGCTGTTTTTT. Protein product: CASSRDSYLVTGELFF.

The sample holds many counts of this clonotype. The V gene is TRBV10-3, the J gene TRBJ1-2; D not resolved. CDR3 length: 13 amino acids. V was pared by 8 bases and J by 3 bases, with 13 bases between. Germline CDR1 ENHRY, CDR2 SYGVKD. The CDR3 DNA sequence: TGTGCCATCCGGGCGGCGGTGGACTATGGCTACACCTTC. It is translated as CAIRAAVDYGYTF.

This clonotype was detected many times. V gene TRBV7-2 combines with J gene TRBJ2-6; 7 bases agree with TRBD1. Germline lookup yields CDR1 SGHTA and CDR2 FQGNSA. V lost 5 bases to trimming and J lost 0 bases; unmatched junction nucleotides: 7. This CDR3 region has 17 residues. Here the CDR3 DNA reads TGTGCCAGCAGCCTTGTGGGGGACAGCTCTGGGGCCAACGTCCTGACTTTC. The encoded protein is CASSLVGDSSGANVLTF. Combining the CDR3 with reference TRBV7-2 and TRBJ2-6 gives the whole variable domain GAGVSQSPSNKVTEKGKDVELRCDPISGHTALYWYRQSLGQGLEFLIYFQGNSAPDKSGLPSDRFSAERTGGSVSTLTIQRTQQEDSAVYLCASSLVGDSSGANVLTFGAGSRLTVL.

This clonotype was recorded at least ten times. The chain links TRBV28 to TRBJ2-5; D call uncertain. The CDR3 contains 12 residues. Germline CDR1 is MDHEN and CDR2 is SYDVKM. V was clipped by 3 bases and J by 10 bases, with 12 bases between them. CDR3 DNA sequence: TGTGCCAGCAGTTTGATCAGAAGGGACCAGTACTTC. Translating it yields CASSLIRRDQYF.

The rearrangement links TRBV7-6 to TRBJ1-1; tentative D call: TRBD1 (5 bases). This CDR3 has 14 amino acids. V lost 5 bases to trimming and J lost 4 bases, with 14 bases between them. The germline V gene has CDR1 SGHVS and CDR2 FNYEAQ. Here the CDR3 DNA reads TGTGCCAGCAGCCCCGCGGGGCCCTCCACTGAAGCTTTCTTT. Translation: CASSPAGPSTEAFF.

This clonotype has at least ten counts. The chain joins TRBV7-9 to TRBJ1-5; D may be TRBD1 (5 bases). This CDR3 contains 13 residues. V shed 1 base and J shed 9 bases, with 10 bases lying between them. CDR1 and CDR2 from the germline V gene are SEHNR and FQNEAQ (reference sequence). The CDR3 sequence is CASSLDGQGPQHF. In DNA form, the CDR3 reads TGTGCCAGCAGCTTAGATGGACAAGGGCCCCAGCATTTT.

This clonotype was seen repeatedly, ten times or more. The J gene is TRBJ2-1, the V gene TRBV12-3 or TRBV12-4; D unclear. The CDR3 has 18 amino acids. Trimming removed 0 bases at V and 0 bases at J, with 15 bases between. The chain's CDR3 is CASSLAGYNSFSYNEQFF. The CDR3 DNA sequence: TGTGCCAGCAGTTTAGCGGGCTATAACAGCTTCTCCTACAATGAGCAGTTCTTC.

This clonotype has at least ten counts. The CDR3 here is CASREPQQNNYGYTF. The CDR3 DNA follows: TGTGCCAGCAGGGAGCCGCAACAGAATAACTATGGCTACACCTTC. The chain carries TRBV2 and TRBJ1-2, with D hard to call. Germline V gives CDR1 SNHLY, CDR2 FYNNEI. This CDR3 has 15 amino acids. With 6 bases removed from V and 1 base from J, the gap between germline ends came to 15 bases.

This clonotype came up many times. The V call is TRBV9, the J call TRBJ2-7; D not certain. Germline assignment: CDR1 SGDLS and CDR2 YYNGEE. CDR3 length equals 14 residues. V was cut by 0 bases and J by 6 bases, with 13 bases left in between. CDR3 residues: CASSVGPRVSEQYF. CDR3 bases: TGTGCCAGCAGCGTAGGTCCAAGGGTCTCCGAGCAGTACTTC. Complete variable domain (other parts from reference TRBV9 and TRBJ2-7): DSGVTQTPKHLITATGQRVTLRCSPRSGDLSVYWYQQSLDQGLQFLIQYYNGEERAKGNILERFSAQQFPDLHSELNLSSLELGDSALYFCASSVGPRVSEQYFGPGTRLTVT.

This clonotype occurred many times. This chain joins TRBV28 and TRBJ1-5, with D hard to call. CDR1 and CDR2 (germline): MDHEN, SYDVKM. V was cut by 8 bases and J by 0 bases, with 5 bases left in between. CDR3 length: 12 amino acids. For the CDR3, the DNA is TGTGCCAGCTTTAATAGCAATCAGCCCCAGCATTTT. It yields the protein CASFNSNQPQHF.

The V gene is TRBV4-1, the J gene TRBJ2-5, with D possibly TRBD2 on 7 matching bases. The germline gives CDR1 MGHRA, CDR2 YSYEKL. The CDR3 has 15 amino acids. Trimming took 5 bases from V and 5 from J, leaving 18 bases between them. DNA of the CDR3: TGCGCCAGCAGCGTATACGGGGGGCGGGCGGAGACCCAGTACTTC. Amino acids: CASSVYGGRAETQYF.

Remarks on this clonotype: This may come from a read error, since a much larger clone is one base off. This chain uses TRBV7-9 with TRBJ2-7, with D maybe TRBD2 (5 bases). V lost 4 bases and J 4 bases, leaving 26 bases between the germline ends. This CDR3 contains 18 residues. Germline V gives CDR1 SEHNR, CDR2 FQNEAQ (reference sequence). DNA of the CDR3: TGTGCCAGCAGCTACTGGCTACCAGTTGGAGGTGGGCTTTACGAGCAGTACTTC. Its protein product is CASSYWLPVGGGLYEQYF.

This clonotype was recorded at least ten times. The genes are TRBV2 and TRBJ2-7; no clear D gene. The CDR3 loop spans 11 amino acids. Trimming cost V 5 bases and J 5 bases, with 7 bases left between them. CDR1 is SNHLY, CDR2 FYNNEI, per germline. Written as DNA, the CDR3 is TGTGCCAGCAGTCCGATAAACGAGCAGTACTTC. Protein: CASSPINEQYF.

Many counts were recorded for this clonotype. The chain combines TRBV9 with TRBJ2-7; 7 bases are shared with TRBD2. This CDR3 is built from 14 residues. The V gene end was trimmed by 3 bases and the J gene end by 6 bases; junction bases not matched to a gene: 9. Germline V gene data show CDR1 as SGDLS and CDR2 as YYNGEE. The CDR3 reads CASSARLGGFEQYF. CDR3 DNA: TGTGCCAGCAGCGCCCGCCTGGGAGGGTTCGAGCAGTACTTC.

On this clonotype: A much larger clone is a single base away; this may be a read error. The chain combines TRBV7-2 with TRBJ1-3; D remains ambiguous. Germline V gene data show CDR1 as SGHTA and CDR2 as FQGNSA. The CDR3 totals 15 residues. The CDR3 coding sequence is TGTGCCAGCAGCTTAGAGACGGACTCTGGAAACACCATACATTTT. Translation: CASSLETDSGNTIHF.

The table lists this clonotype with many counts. CDR3 DNA sequence: TGTGCCAGCTCCGGCGTGGGAGGAGGATGGGAGACCCAGTACTTC. Translating gives CASSGVGGGWETQYF. This chain links TRBV28 with TRBJ2-5, with D possibly being TRBD2 (6 bases). Trimming stripped 8 bases from V and 5 bases from J, with 21 bases between. CDR1 MDHEN and CDR2 SYDVKM come from the germline V gene. The CDR3 is 15 residues long.

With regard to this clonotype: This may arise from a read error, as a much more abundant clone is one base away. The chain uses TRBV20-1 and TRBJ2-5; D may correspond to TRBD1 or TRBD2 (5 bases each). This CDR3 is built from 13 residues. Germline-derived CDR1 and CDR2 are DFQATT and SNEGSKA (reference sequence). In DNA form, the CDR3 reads TGCAGTGCCCATATGAGGGGTAAAGAGATCCAGTACTTC. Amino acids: CSAHMRGKEIQYF.

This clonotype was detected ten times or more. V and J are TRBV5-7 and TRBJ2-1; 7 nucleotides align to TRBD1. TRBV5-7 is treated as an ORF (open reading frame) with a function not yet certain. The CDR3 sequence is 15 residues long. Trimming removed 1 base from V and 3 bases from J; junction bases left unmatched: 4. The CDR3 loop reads CASSLHRTGYNEQFF. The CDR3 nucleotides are TGTGCCAGCAGCTTGCACCGGACAGGCTACAATGAGCAGTTCTTC.

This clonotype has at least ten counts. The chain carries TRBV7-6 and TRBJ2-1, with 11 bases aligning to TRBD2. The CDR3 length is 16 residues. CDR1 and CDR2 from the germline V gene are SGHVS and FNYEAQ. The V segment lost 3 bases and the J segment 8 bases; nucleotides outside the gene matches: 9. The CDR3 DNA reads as TGTGCCAGCAGCTTCAATTTAGCGGGAGGGTACCATGAGCAGTTCTTC. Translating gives CASSFNLAGGYHEQFF.

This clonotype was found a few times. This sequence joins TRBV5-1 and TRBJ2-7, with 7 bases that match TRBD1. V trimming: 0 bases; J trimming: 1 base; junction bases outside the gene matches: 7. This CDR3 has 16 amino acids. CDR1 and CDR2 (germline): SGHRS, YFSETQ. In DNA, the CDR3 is TGCGCCAGCAGCTTGGAGGGGGCAGGTAGGTCCTACGAGCAGTACTTC. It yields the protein CASSLEGAGRSYEQYF.

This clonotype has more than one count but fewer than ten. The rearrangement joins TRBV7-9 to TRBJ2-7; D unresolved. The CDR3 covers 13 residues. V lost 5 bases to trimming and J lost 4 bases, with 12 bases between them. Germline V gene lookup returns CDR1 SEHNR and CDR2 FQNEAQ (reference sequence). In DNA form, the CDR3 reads TGTGCCAGCAGCCTAGACGAGGTTTACGAGCAGTACTTC. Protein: CASSLDEVYEQYF.

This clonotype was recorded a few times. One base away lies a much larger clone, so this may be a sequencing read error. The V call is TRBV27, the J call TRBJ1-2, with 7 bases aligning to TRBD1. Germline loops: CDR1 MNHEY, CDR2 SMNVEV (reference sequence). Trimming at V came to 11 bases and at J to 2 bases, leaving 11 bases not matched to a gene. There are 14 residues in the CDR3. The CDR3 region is CAGTSRDSNYGYTF. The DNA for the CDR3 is TGTGCCGGCACCAGTCGGGACAGCAACTATGGCTACACCTTC.

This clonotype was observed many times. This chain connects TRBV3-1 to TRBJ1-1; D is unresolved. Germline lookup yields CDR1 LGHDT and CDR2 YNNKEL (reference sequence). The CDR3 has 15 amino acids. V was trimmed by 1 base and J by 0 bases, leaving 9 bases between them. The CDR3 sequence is CASSQVRNVNTEAFF. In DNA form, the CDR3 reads TGTGCCAGCAGCCAAGTCCGGAATGTGAACACTGAAGCTTTCTTT. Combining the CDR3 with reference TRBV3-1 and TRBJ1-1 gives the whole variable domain DTAVSQTPKYLVTQMGNDKSIKCEQNLGHDTMYWYKQDSKKFLKIMFSYNNKELIINETVPNRFSPKSPDKAHLNLHINSLELGDSAVYFCASSQVRNVNTEAFFGQGTRLTVV.

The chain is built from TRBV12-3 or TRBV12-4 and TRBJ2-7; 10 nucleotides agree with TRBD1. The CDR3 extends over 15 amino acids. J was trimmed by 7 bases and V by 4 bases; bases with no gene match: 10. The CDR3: CASSSPGTGAREQYF. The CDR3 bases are TGTGCCAGCAGTTCGCCCGGGACAGGGGCTAGAGAGCAGTACTTC.

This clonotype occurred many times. Here the CDR3 reads CASSFPRSQGFPYEQYF. The CDR3 DNA is TGTGCCAGCAGTTTCCCCAGGAGTCAGGGGTTTCCCTACGAGCAGTACTTC. The chain combines TRBV28 with TRBJ2-7; D may be TRBD1 (6 bases). Germline V lookup: CDR1 MDHEN, CDR2 SYDVKM. The V end was cut by 3 bases, the J end by 2 bases, with 20 bases between. This CDR3 is 17 amino acids long.